Presented here are 29 T cell receptor beta chains from one specimen sequenced in a study of cytomegalovirus exposure and HLA in healthy donors. Use of 60 Vbeta and 13 Jbeta primers characterized the PCR. Assay used: immunoSEQ multiplex PCR; TCRdb lists only in-frame clones, some missing. This sample yields around 200,000 clones, of which approximately 84% are seen a single time; about 0.58% belongs to the top ten. Sequencing input: PBMCs. The receptors originated from a woman aged 40 to 50 in good health and CMV-seronegative.

The chain links TRBV19 to TRBJ1-1, with D maybe TRBD1 (6 bases). Trimming stripped 6 bases from V and 0 bases from J, with 23 bases between. There are 18 residues in the CDR3. In germline, CDR1 is LNHDA, CDR2 SQIVND (reference sequence). DNA of the CDR3: TGTGCCAGTAGCTTTCGCCGGAGGGGGGGCGCGGTGAACACTGAAGCTTTCTTT. This sequence encodes CASSFRRRGGAVNTEAFF.

The chain recombines TRBV2 with TRBJ2-3; tentatively, D is TRBD2 (5 bases). Trimming removed 4 bases from V and 0 bases from J, with 11 bases in between. The CDR3 sequence is 15 residues long. Germline V CDR1 and CDR2: SNHLY, FYNNEI. The CDR3 loop is CASSGPAESTDTQYF. The CDR3 nucleotides are TGTGCCAGCAGTGGCCCAGCGGAGAGCACAGATACGCAGTATTTT.

The J gene is TRBJ2-5, the V gene TRBV7-6, with D maybe TRBD2 (5 bases). The CDR3 is 13 amino acids. Trimming pared 4 bases from V and 5 bases from J, leaving 11 bases between. Germline V gives CDR1 SGHVS, CDR2 FNYEAQ. CDR3 nucleotides: TGTGCCAGCAGCTCGGAGGAGACGGAGACCCAGTACTTC. It specifies CASSSEETETQYF.

The chain recombines TRBV19 with TRBJ2-3; D might be TRBD2 (6 bases). Germline V gene lookup returns CDR1 LNHDA and CDR2 SQIVND (reference sequence). The CDR3 runs 17 residues. V was clipped by 1 base and J by 6 bases, with 20 bases between them. CDR3 amino acids: CASSIGTGGRLSDTQYF. The CDR3, as DNA: TGTGCCAGTAGTATAGGAACAGGAGGGCGTTTGTCGGATACGCAGTATTTT.

For the CDR3, the DNA is TGTGCCACCAGCAGAGACGTAGCGGGGAGCTACGAGCAGTACTTC. Translating gives CATSRDVAGSYEQYF. This sequence joins TRBV15 and TRBJ2-5, with TRBD2 identical over 8 bases. The end of the DNA fits TRBJ2-7 better, so the J call may be wrong. The germline V gene has CDR1 LNHNV and CDR2 YYDKDF (reference sequence). The CDR3 length is 15 residues.

The rearrangement uses TRBV19 and TRBJ1-3; D is undetermined. V lost 8 bases to trimming and J lost 0 bases, with 14 bases between them. The V gene's germline CDR1 is LNHDA and CDR2 SQIVND (reference sequence). The CDR3 loop spans 15 amino acids. CDR3 in amino acids: CASSSSRISGNTIYF. The CDR3 DNA follows: TGTGCCAGTTCGTCCTCTAGAATCTCTGGAAACACCATATATTTT.

The chain is built from TRBV6-5 and TRBJ2-5; 8 bases fit TRBD1. The V and J ends lost 5 bases and 3 bases, in that order; junction bases with no gene match: 2. CDR1 and CDR2 from the germline V gene are MNHEY and SVGAGI. This CDR3 contains 13 residues. As DNA, the CDR3 is TGTGCCAGCAGTCCGACAGGGGAAGAGACCCAGTACTTC. Residues: CASSPTGEETQYF.

This chain links TRBV27 with TRBJ2-7; 9 nucleotides agree with TRBD1. CDR3 length: 17 residues. V gave up 5 bases and J gave up 3 bases; unmatched junction bases: 14. Germline lookup yields CDR1 MNHEY and CDR2 SMNVEV (reference sequence). Here the CDR3 reads CASSPSSGTGIRYEQYF. The DNA of the CDR3 is TGTGCCAGCAGTCCGTCCAGCGGGACAGGGATCCGCTACGAGCAGTACTTC.

The chain joins TRBV7-6 to TRBJ2-1; TRBD2 agrees at 8 bases. Germline-derived CDR1 and CDR2 are SGHVS and FNYEAQ. The V segment lost 4 bases and the J segment 0 bases; nucleotides outside the gene matches: 5. The CDR3 length is 16 residues. In nucleotides, the CDR3 is TGTGCCAGCAGCTCCCAGGCGGGGGGCTCCTACAATGAGCAGTTCTTC. It yields the protein CASSSQAGGSYNEQFF. The complete variable domain, with remaining parts taken from reference TRBV7-6 and TRBJ2-1, reads GAGVSQSPRYKVTKRGQDVALRCDPISGHVSLYWYRQALGQGPEFLTYFNYEAQQDKSGLPNDRFSAERPEGSISTLTIQRTEQRDSAMYRCASSSQAGGSYNEQFFGPGTRLTVL.

The chain uses TRBV5-1 and TRBJ1-6; 7 nucleotides match TRBD1. The germline gives CDR1 SGHRS, CDR2 YFSETQ. The CDR3 is 14 amino acids. J gave up 11 bases and V 0 bases, and 5 bases lay outside the gene matches. CDR3 sequence: CASSLEAGGPPLHF. The CDR3 nucleotides are TGCGCCAGCAGCTTGGAGGCAGGGGGGCCACCCCTCCACTTT.

This clone has just one count. The rearrangement joins TRBV7-9 to TRBJ2-1, with D tentatively TRBD1 (6 bases). Trimming left V 8 bases short and J 4 bases short, with 15 bases between. Germline-derived CDR1 and CDR2 are SEHNR and FQNEAQ (reference sequence). The CDR3 extends over 14 amino acids. The CDR3 loop reads CASEGVGPYNEQFF. CDR3 nucleotide sequence: TGTGCCAGCGAGGGGGTGGGGCCATACAATGAGCAGTTCTTC.

The V gene is TRBV5-4, the J gene TRBJ2-3; no definite D call. The germline V gene encodes CDR1 SGHNT and CDR2 YYREEE (reference sequence). Trimming pared 3 bases from V and 1 base from J, leaving 12 bases between. The CDR3 totals 15 residues. This CDR3 reads CASSSPDIRTDTQYF. CDR3 coding DNA: TGTGCCAGCAGCTCACCTGACATACGCACAGATACGCAGTATTTT.

The chain couples TRBV27 to TRBJ1-6; 8 positions agree with TRBD1. With V trimmed by 5 bases and J by 17 bases, 11 bases remained unmatched. CDR1 and CDR2 (germline): MNHEY, SMNVEV (reference sequence). The CDR3 consists of 13 residues. The CDR3 DNA sequence: TGTGCCAGCAGTGGCTCGGACAGGGTAACCATCCACTTT. This encodes CASSGSDRVTIHF.

The rearrangement uses TRBV10-2 and TRBJ1-6; D may be TRBD1 (6 bases). The germline CDR1 and CDR2 sequences are WSHSY and SAAADI. There are 13 residues in the CDR3. V lost 6 bases to trimming and J lost 10 bases, with 13 bases between them. CDR3 nucleotides: TGCGCCAGCAGGACAGGACGGACCTCACCCCTCCACTTT. Amino acid sequence: CASRTGRTSPLHF.

V and J are TRBV30 and TRBJ1-1, with D possibly TRBD1 on 5 matching bases. V was pared by 2 bases and J by 7 bases, with 11 bases between. The CDR3 extends over 12 amino acids. From germline, CDR1 is GTSNPN and CDR2 SVGIG (reference sequence). In DNA, the CDR3 is TGTGCCTGGAGTCGAGGGAGGGGTGAAGCTTTCTTT. It is translated as CAWSRGRGEAFF.

The chain combines TRBV28 with TRBJ1-5, with TRBD1 matching 7 bases. Germline lookup yields CDR1 MDHEN and CDR2 SYDVKM. The ends lost 6 bases at V and 2 bases at J; junction bases unmatched: 7. This CDR3 region has 15 residues. CDR3 amino acids: CASRDGTAGNQPQHF. The DNA of the CDR3 is TGTGCCAGCAGGGACGGGACAGCGGGCAATCAGCCCCAGCATTTT.

This clone was counted between two and nine times. The chain couples TRBV4-1 to TRBJ2-7, with D tentatively TRBD2 (6 bases). Germline-derived CDR1 and CDR2 are MGHRA and YSYEKL. V was shortened by 0 bases and J by 7 bases, with 16 bases between the two germline ends. CDR3 length: 15 amino acids. In DNA, the CDR3 is TGCGCCAGCAGCCAAGATCGGTATCTAGCGCGTGAGCAGTACTTC. Translating gives CASSQDRYLAREQYF.

V gene TRBV19 combines with J gene TRBJ1-1; tentatively, D is TRBD1 (6 bases). From germline, CDR1 is LNHDA and CDR2 SQIVND (reference sequence). Trimming removed 6 bases at V and 3 bases at J, with 20 bases between. There are 16 residues in the CDR3. This CDR3 reads CASSQILRDTHTEAFF. In DNA, the CDR3 is TGTGCCAGTAGCCAAATACTCCGGGACACACACACTGAAGCTTTCTTT.

The rearrangement uses TRBV13 and TRBJ2-1, with 9 bases lining up with TRBD2. CDR3 size: 15 residues. V lost 0 bases, J lost 8 bases, and 5 bases stayed unmatched. The germline V gene encodes CDR1 PRHDT and CDR2 FYEKMQ (reference sequence). The CDR3 DNA sequence: TGTGCCAGCAGCTTAGGGCGGGGGGGCTGGGATGAGCAGTTCTTC. It is translated as CASSLGRGGWDEQFF.

The chain uses TRBV19 and TRBJ2-3; 7 bases are a match to TRBD1. V lost 6 bases, J lost 2 bases, and 5 bases stayed unmatched. Per the germline V gene, CDR1 is LNHDA and CDR2 is SQIVND (reference sequence). This CDR3 spans 14 amino acids. The CDR3 DNA sequence: TGTGCCAGTAGAGACAGGGCCCACACAGATACGCAGTATTTT. Translation gives CASRDRAHTDTQYF.

The chain has TRBV19 and TRBJ2-1; the D is unclear. The germline V gene has CDR1 LNHDA and CDR2 SQIVND (reference sequence). This CDR3 has 13 amino acids. Trimming shortened V by 6 bases and J by 8 bases, and 14 bases separated the two germline ends. CDR3 amino acids: CASSITMGYEQFF. CDR3 in DNA: TGTGCCAGTAGCATAACCATGGGCTATGAGCAGTTCTTC.

V gene TRBV2 combines with J gene TRBJ2-3; TRBD2 matches at 9 bases. CDR3 size: 15 residues. Unmatched junction bases numbered 5, after V lost 5 bases and J lost 2 bases. Germline values: CDR1 SNHLY, CDR2 FYNNEI. The CDR3 protein is CASSSAGGTTDTQYF. The CDR3 DNA follows: TGTGCCAGCAGTTCAGCGGGGGGAACCACAGATACGCAGTATTTT.

The V call is TRBV4-1, the J call TRBJ2-5; possibly TRBD1 for D (5 bases). With 0 bases removed from V and 8 bases from J, the gap between germline ends came to 10 bases. Germline CDR1 is MGHRA and CDR2 is YSYEKL. The CDR3 has 13 residues. The CDR3 loop is CASSQDRGATQYF. CDR3 bases: TGCGCCAGCAGCCAAGATAGGGGTGCAACCCAGTACTTC.

The chain uses TRBV7-6 and TRBJ2-1; D may be TRBD2 (6 bases). CDR3 size: 14 residues. Germline V lookup: CDR1 SGHVS, CDR2 FNYEAQ. V lost 5 bases to trimming and J lost 4 bases, with 12 bases between them. In DNA, the CDR3 is TGTGCCAGCAGCGTATTGGGAGGTTACAATGAGCAGTTCTTC. It translates to CASSVLGGYNEQFF.

CDR3 DNA: TGTGCCAGCAGTTACACAGGGGGCGGGCAGCCCCAGCATTTT. This sequence encodes CASSYTGGGQPQHF. The rearrangement uses TRBV6-5 and TRBJ1-5; TRBD1 matches 9 bases. The germline CDR1 and CDR2 sequences are MNHEY and SVGAGI. The junction had 3 bases not matched to a gene; V was cut back by 2 bases and J by 7 bases. The CDR3 is 14 residues long.

J is TRBJ2-3 and V is TRBV18; TRBD1 might be the D (6 bases). The germline V gene encodes CDR1 KGHSH and CDR2 LQKENI. Deletions cut 6 bases from V and 0 bases from J, with 13 bases between. The CDR3 has 15 residues. CDR3 DNA: TGTGCCAGCTCCCACGGACAGTCGAGCACAGATACGCAGTATTTT. This gives the protein CASSHGQSSTDTQYF. The entire variable domain, with the rest obtained from reference TRBV18 and TRBJ2-3, is as follows: NAGVMQNPRHLVRRRGQEARLRCSPMKGHSHVYWYRQLPEEGLKFMVYLQKENIIDESGMPKERFSAEFPKEGPSILRIQQVVRGDSAAYFCASSHGQSSTDTQYFGPGTRLTVL.

The rearrangement links TRBV5-6 to TRBJ1-2; 8 positions match TRBD1. Unmatched junction bases numbered 12, after V lost 4 bases and J lost 7 bases. The V gene's germline CDR1 is SGHDT and CDR2 YYEEEE. The CDR3 is 15 amino acids. CDR3 in amino acids: CASSLPRTGIGGYTF. In nucleotides, the CDR3 is TGTGCCAGCAGCCTCCCCCGGACAGGGATCGGTGGCTACACCTTC.

The chain has TRBV27 and TRBJ1-6, with D possibly TRBD1 on 6 matching bases. The CDR3 runs to 15 residues. CDR1 and CDR2 (germline): MNHEY, SMNVEV (reference sequence). Deletions cut 6 bases from V and 6 bases from J, with 15 bases between. The CDR3: CASRDDRPLNSPLHF. In nucleotides, the CDR3 is TGTGCCAGCAGAGATGACAGGCCGCTTAATTCACCCCTCCACTTT.

Only one count was recorded for this clone. The V gene is TRBV9, the J gene TRBJ1-6, with TRBD1 identical over 9 bases. Germline V CDR1 and CDR2: SGDLS, YYNGEE. The CDR3 has 15 residues. V lost 4 bases, J lost 5 bases, and 4 bases stayed unmatched. CDR3 DNA: TGTGCCAGCAGCATAGGACAGGGGCATAATTCACCCCTCCACTTT. Its protein product is CASSIGQGHNSPLHF.